The source of this TCR beta chain is a study of CD8+ T cells in alopecia areata. The study's findings and limits: The study also sequences resident alphabeta T cells of normal skin in scalp samples. Mouse data revealed clearer TCR sharing than patient data did, a gap possibly tied to HLA.

Once RNA had been extracted, it was reverse transcribed into cDNA to act as the sequencing template. The assay was immunoSEQ multiplex PCR, and TCRdb's table has in-frame clones only and misses some. The sample shows about 110,000 clones, approximately 61% of them seen only once. A note on this clone: What it recognizes is unknown.

After removal of 6 bases from V and 7 bases from J, the junction contained 9 bases not matched to a gene. CDR3 length equals 14 residues. CDR1 and CDR2 from the germline V gene are LNHDA and SQIVND (reference sequence). From alopecia areata patients, lesional scalp punch biopsies and peripheral blood were collected. Sample: NKG2D-low CD8+ T cells sorted from blood. The source of this sequence is a human donor with alopecia areata. This chain uses TRBV19 with TRBJ2-1; 7 nucleotides line up with TRBD2. CDR3 DNA sequence: TGTGCCAGTAGACTCCGACTAGCTAGTAATGAGCAGTTCTTC. This codes for CASRLRLASNEQFF. The whole variable domain, remainder taken from reference TRBV19 and TRBJ2-1, is DGGITQSPKYLFRKEGQNVTLSCEQNLNHDAMYWYRQDPGQGLRLIYYSQIVNDFQKGDIAEGYSVSREKKESFPLTVTSAQKNPTAFYLCASRLRLASNEQFFGPGTRLTVL.